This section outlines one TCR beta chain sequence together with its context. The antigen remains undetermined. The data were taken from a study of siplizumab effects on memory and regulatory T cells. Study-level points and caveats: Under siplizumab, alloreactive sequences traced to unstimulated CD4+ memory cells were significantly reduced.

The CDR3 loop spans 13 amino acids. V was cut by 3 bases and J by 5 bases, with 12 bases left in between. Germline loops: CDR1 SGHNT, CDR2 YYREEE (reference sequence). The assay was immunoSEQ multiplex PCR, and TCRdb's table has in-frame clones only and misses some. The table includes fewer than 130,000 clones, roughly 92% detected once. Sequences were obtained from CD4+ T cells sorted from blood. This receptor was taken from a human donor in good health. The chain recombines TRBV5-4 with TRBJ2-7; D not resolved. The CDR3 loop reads CASSSPRNDEQYF. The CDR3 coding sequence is TGTGCCAGCAGCTCTCCTAGGAACGACGAGCAGTACTTC. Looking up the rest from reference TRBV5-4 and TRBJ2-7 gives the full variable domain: ETGVTQSPTHLIKTRGQQVTLRCSSQSGHNTVSWYQQALGQGPQFIFQYYREEENGRGNFPPRFSGLQFPNYSSELNVNALELDDSALYLCASSSPRNDEQYFGPGTRLTVT.